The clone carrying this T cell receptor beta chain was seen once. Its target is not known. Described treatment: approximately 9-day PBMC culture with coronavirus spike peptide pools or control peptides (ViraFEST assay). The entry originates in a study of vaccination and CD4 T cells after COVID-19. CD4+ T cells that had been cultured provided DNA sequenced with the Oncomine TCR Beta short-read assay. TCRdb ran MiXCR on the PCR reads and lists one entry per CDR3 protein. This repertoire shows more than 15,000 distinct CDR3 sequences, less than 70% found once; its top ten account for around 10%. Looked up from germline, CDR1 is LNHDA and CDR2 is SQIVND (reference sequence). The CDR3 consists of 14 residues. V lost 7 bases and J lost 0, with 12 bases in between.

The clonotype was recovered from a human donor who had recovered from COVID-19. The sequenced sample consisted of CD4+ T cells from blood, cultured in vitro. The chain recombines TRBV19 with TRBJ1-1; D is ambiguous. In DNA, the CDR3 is TGTGCCAGTAATGACCCGGGCATGAACACTGAAGCTTTCTTT. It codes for CASNDPGMNTEAFF.